This T cell receptor (beta chain) emerged from a study of OX40 agonist ivuxolimab in advanced cancers. Study-level information: The treatment was a fully human IgG2 OX40 agonist, ivuxolimab. Patients were under 90% male with ages roughly 20 to 80, mean about 65. The study, taken as a whole, reports: On average, CD8+ T cells had more expanded clones than CD4+.

This clone was recorded once. Its matching antigen is unknown. The assay was immunoSEQ multiplex PCR, and TCRdb's table has in-frame clones only and misses some. The data show 50,000 to 70,000 clones, with about 83% seen just once and around 0.7% held by the top ten. This CDR3 is built from 12 residues. CDR1 SNHLY and CDR2 FYNNEI come from the germline V gene. Deletions cut 7 bases from V and 3 bases from J, with 6 bases between. This clonotype was sampled from an adult with an advanced solid tumor such as melanoma, head and neck, liver or kidney cancer. This chain connects TRBV2 to TRBJ2-2, with D possibly TRBD2 on 6 matching bases. The sample was CD4+ or CD8+ T cells sorted from blood, taken in a trial of the OX40 agonist ivuxolimab. In DNA form, the CDR3 reads TGTGCCAGCACGGGAGACACCGGGGAGCTGTTTTTT. This gives the protein CASTGDTGELFF.